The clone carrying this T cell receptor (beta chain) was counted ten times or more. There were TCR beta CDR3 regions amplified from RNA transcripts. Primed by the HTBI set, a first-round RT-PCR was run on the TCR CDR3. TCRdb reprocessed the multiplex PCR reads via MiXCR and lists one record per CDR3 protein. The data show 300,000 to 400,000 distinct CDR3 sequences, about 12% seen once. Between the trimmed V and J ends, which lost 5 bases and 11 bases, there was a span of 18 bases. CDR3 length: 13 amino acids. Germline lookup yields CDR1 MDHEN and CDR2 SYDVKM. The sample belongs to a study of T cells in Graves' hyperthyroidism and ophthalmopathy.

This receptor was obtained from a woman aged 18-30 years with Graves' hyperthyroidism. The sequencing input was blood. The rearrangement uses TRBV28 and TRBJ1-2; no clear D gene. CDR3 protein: CASSPAGLSSYTF. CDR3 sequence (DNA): TGTGCCAGCAGTCCCGCGGGCCTCTCAAGTTACACCTTC.